The 21 T cell receptor beta chains below were found in one sample sequenced in a study of Graves' ophthalmopathy and Graves' hyperthyroidism. Researchers took RNA transcripts and amplified TCR beta CDR3 regions from them. The first round was an RT-PCR with HTBI primers, and the second round was a multiplex PCR. MiXCR, run by TCRdb on the multiplex PCR reads, gives a single entry per CDR3 protein. This table has some 1.1 million distinct CDR3 sequences, approximately 35% appearing once. Sequencing was carried out using peripheral blood or thyroid tissue (not recorded which). These receptors came from an adult man with Graves' hyperthyroidism.

This clonotype was detected ten times or more. CDR3 bases: TGTGCCAGCAGCCCAGGAGGGTATAGCAATCAGCCCCAGCATTTT. This encodes CASSPGGYSNQPQHF. The V gene is TRBV9, the J gene TRBJ1-5, with D unresolved. The CDR3 runs to 15 residues. V lost 4 bases and J 0 bases, leaving 11 bases between the germline ends. The germline CDR1 and CDR2 sequences are SGDLS and YYNGEE. Looking up the rest from reference TRBV9 and TRBJ1-5 gives the full variable domain: DSGVTQTPKHLITATGQRVTLRCSPRSGDLSVYWYQQSLDQGLQFLIQYYNGEERAKGNILERFSAQQFPDLHSELNLSSLELGDSALYFCASSPGGYSNQPQHFGDGTRLSIL.

The rearrangement links TRBV10-2 to TRBJ1-5, with D unclear. CDR3 length: 15 amino acids. Germline values: CDR1 WSHSY, CDR2 SAAADI. The V end lost 3 bases, the J end lost 4 bases, and 13 bases lay between the germline ends. The CDR3 region is CASSDLSDGNQPQHF. The CDR3 region has the DNA TGCGCCAGCAGTGATCTCTCGGACGGGAATCAGCCCCAGCATTTT.

The chain employs TRBV6-6 and TRBJ1-4; 7 nucleotides align to TRBD1. In germline, CDR1 is MNHNY, CDR2 SVGAGI (reference sequence). This CDR3 has 15 residues. With V trimmed by 5 bases and J by 5 bases, 8 bases remained unmatched. The CDR3 DNA follows: TGTGCCAGCAGTGGAAGGGGGCGCGGGAATGAAAAACTGTTTTTT. It codes for CASSGRGRGNEKLFF.

The chain employs TRBV7-8 and TRBJ2-5, with 10 bases identical to TRBD1. CDR3 size: 22 residues. V lost 1 base to trimming and J lost 2 bases; unmatched junction nucleotides: 22. Germline V gene lookup returns CDR1 SGHVS and CDR2 FQNEAQ. The CDR3 loop reads CASSLVRTDRGRDGYNQETQYF. The CDR3 DNA reads TGTGCCAGCAGCTTAGTGAGAACGGACAGGGGGAGAGATGGCTACAATCAAGAGACCCAGTACTTC.

The chain combines TRBV10-3 with TRBJ1-2; D is possibly TRBD1 (5 bases). V lost 0 bases and J 4 bases, leaving 9 bases between the germline ends. The germline V gene has CDR1 ENHRY and CDR2 SYGVKD. The CDR3 is 14 residues long. This CDR3 is CAISESGGSYGYTF. In DNA, the CDR3 is TGTGCCATCAGTGAGTCCGGGGGATCCTATGGCTACACCTTC.

The V call is TRBV30, the J call TRBJ1-2; D not certain. V was shortened by 1 base and J by 4 bases, with 10 bases between the two germline ends. The CDR3 has 13 residues. Germline-derived CDR1 and CDR2 are GTSNPN and SVGIG (reference sequence). The CDR3 sequence: CAWSDGLTYGYTF. The CDR3 DNA reads as TGTGCCTGGAGTGACGGACTCACCTATGGCTACACCTTC. Variable domain in full (rest from reference TRBV30 and TRBJ1-2): SQTIHQWPATLVQPVGSPLSLECTVEGTSNPNLYWYRQAAGRGLQLLFYSVGIGQISSEVPQNLSASRPQDRQFILSSKKLLLSDSGFYLCAWSDGLTYGYTFGSGTRLTVV.

This chain uses TRBV6-2 or TRBV6-3 with TRBJ1-1; perhaps TRBD1 as D (5 bases). The CDR3 sequence is 13 residues long. Germline CDR1 MNHEY, CDR2 SVGEGT. Trimming cost V 2 bases and J 5 bases, with 9 bases left between them. CDR3 DNA sequence: TGTGCCAGCAGTTACCGCAGGGCTACTGAAGCTTTCTTT. Encoded protein: CASSYRRATEAFF.

V gene TRBV7-6 combines with J gene TRBJ2-5; TRBD1 is a possible D gene (6 bases). The CDR3 loop spans 16 amino acids. Deletions cut 5 bases from V and 5 bases from J, with 21 bases between. Per germline, CDR1 SGHVS and CDR2 FNYEAQ. CDR3 in DNA: TGTGCCAGCAGCATCCCTGAGGTGGCAGGGGATGAGACCCAGTACTTC. It is translated as CASSIPEVAGDETQYF.

CDR3 bases: TGTGCCAGTAGTATCCTGGATCCTAACTCACCCCTCCACTTT. This gives the protein CASSILDPNSPLHF. This sequence joins TRBV19 and TRBJ1-6; no definite D call. V shed 3 bases and J shed 10 bases, with 13 bases lying between them. The CDR3 is made up of 14 amino acids. Germline V gene lookup returns CDR1 LNHDA and CDR2 SQIVND (reference sequence).

The chain recombines TRBV7-8 with TRBJ2-7; 7 positions match TRBD1. J lost 7 bases, V lost 5 bases, and 8 bases had no gene match. The CDR3 totals 13 residues. CDR1 is SGHVS, CDR2 FQNEAQ, per germline. CDR3 DNA: TGTGCCAGCAGCGTGACAGGGCCCATGGAGCAGTACTTC. Its protein is CASSVTGPMEQYF.

This clonotype was detected many times. This chain joins TRBV12-3 or TRBV12-4 and TRBJ1-1, with no clear D. The CDR3 has 13 amino acids. V was trimmed by 5 bases and J by 3 bases, leaving 10 bases between them. CDR3 protein: CASSVRVDTEAFF. DNA of the CDR3: TGTGCCAGCAGTGTACGGGTAGACACTGAAGCTTTCTTT.

This clonotype was seen repeatedly, ten times or more. As DNA, the CDR3 is TGTGCCAGTAGTATAGATCAGTCGCAGCCCCAGCATTTT. Encoded protein: CASSIDQSQPQHF. The chain recombines TRBV19 with TRBJ1-5; D unresolved. V was trimmed by 0 bases and J by 7 bases, leaving 7 bases between them. CDR3 size: 13 residues. Germline values: CDR1 LNHDA, CDR2 SQIVND (reference sequence).

This rearrangement joins TRBV20-1 to TRBJ2-7, with D tentatively TRBD1 (5 bases). V was clipped by 6 bases and J by 3 bases, with 15 bases between them. This CDR3 comprises 13 residues. The germline V gene encodes CDR1 DFQATT and CDR2 SNEGSKA (reference sequence). The CDR3 nucleotides read TGCAGTGCCCGCGGACAAGATGACTACGAGCAGTACTTC. The encoded protein is CSARGQDDYEQYF.

The chain carries TRBV29-1 and TRBJ1-2, with 9 bases matching TRBD1. CDR1 and CDR2 from the germline V gene are SQVTM and ANQGSEA. The CDR3 has 16 amino acids. V shed 4 bases and J 3 bases; nucleotides not matched to a gene: 12. In DNA form, the CDR3 reads TGCAGCGTTGTTGGTAGCGGGGACAGGGCTGACTATGGCTACACCTTC. Translating it yields CSVVGSGDRADYGYTF.

This clonotype was detected many times. The chain recombines TRBV20-1 with TRBJ1-4; 8 bases are shared with TRBD1. The germline CDR1 and CDR2 sequences are DFQATT and SNEGSKA (reference sequence). V was pared by 6 bases and J by 10 bases, with 10 bases of the junction left unmatched. CDR3 length: 13 amino acids. The CDR3 region is CSANGQGRGKLFF. As DNA, the CDR3 is TGCAGTGCCAACGGACAGGGAAGGGGAAAACTGTTTTTT.

This clonotype turned up a few times. The chain employs TRBV6-6 and TRBJ2-5; TRBD2 matches at 7 bases. Trimming cost V 0 bases and J 0 bases; bases outside gene matches: 1. Germline assignment: CDR1 MNHNY and CDR2 SVGAGI (reference sequence). This CDR3 is built from 15 residues. CDR3 residues: CASSYSLADQETQYF. The DNA for the CDR3 is TGTGCCAGCAGTTACTCCCTAGCGGACCAAGAGACCCAGTACTTC.

This clonotype was observed a handful of times. This chain uses TRBV28 with TRBJ2-5; the D gene is possibly TRBD1 (6 bases). The V end lost 8 bases, the J end lost 4 bases, and 17 bases lay between the germline ends. Germline CDR1 and CDR2: MDHEN and SYDVKM. This CDR3 contains 14 residues. CDR3 DNA: TGTGCCAGCGGACCAGGGGACCGCGGAGAGACCCAGTACTTC. Residues: CASGPGDRGETQYF.

This clonotype was observed a single time. Germline and junction disagree at one end, which may indicate a read error. The rearrangement uses TRBV30 and TRBJ1-2; D is ambiguous. CDR1 and CDR2 from the germline V gene are GTSNPN and SVGIG (reference sequence). The CDR3 totals 10 residues. CDR3 residues: CAWSHYGCTF. The CDR3 coding sequence is TGTGCCTGGAGTCACTATGGCTGCACCTTC.

This clonotype was seen a few times. V gene TRBV4-3 combines with J gene TRBJ2-6; a weak D match, TRBD1 (6 bases). Trimming took 6 bases from V and 8 from J, leaving 20 bases between them. The CDR3 spans 16 residues. The V gene's germline CDR1 is LGHNA and CDR2 YSLEER. CDR3 nucleotide sequence: TGCGCCAGCAGTTACAAGCATACAGGGTTTACCAACGTCCTGACTTTC. This translates into CASSYKHTGFTNVLTF.

This clonotype was recorded a few times. This sequence joins TRBV4-3 and TRBJ1-2, with 7 bases fitting TRBD1. V lost 0 bases to trimming and J lost 6 bases; unmatched junction nucleotides: 7. The CDR3 consists of 15 residues. Per germline, CDR1 LGHNA and CDR2 YSLEER. The CDR3 DNA reads as TGCGCCAGCAGCCAAGATATTGGACAGGATGATGGCTACACCTTC. Its protein product is CASSQDIGQDDGYTF.

To note about this clonotype: Being one base from a much bigger clone, this may be a read error. This rearrangement joins TRBV4-1 to TRBJ2-2, with D unresolved. CDR1 and CDR2 (germline): MGHRA, YSYEKL. The CDR3 is 13 residues long. The CDR3 DNA follows: TGCGCCAACAGCCCGGTGGGCACCGGGGAGCTGTTTTTT. It translates to CANSPVGTGELFF.